This entry lists 7 T cell receptor beta chains sequenced from one sample in a study of control samples from healthy donors and cancer patients. Libraries were prepared by immunoSEQ multiplex PCR; TCRdb keeps only in-frame clonotypes and omits some of them. The table includes about 58,000 clones, roughly 90% detected once. Sequences were obtained from PBMCs. The receptors originated from a man aged 55 to 69 with colorectal cancer.

The chain joins TRBV11-2 to TRBJ2-3, with D unresolved. The CDR3 extends over 15 amino acids. Deletions cut 2 bases from V and 1 base from J, with 10 bases between. The V gene's germline CDR1 is SGHAT and CDR2 FQNNGV. CDR3 sequence (DNA): TGTGCCAGCAGCTTATGGGCCACCGGCACAGATACGCAGTATTTT. Protein sequence: CASSLWATGTDTQYF.

V and J are TRBV15 and TRBJ2-3; D is ambiguous. CDR3 length equals 15 residues. Deletions cut 3 bases from V and 3 bases from J, with 13 bases between. CDR1 and CDR2 from the germline V gene are LNHNV and YYDKDF (reference sequence). The CDR3 coding sequence is TGTGCCACCAGCAGTGGCTCTAAGTGGACAGATACGCAGTATTTT. Its protein is CATSSGSKWTDTQYF.

The J gene is TRBJ2-5, the V gene TRBV28, with 7 bases lining up with TRBD2. The V gene's germline CDR1 is MDHEN and CDR2 SYDVKM. Trimming cost V 5 bases and J 1 base; bases outside gene matches: 4. The CDR3 runs 14 residues. The CDR3 DNA is TGTGCCAGCAGTCCACGACTAGCCCAAGAGACCCAGTACTTC. This codes for CASSPRLAQETQYF.

This clone has only a few counts. The chain combines TRBV14 with TRBJ2-7, with D tentatively TRBD1 (5 bases). Trimming took off 0 bases at V and 0 bases at J, with 15 bases between the two ends. The germline gives CDR1 SGHDN, CDR2 FVKESK. This CDR3 has 17 amino acids. Written as DNA, the CDR3 is TGTGCCAGCAGCCAAGATCTGTCCCCAGGGTACTCCTACGAGCAGTACTTC. This sequence encodes CASSQDLSPGYSYEQYF.

The rearrangement uses TRBV3-1 (or the pseudogene TRBV3-2) and TRBJ1-6, with 7 bases that match TRBD1. The CDR3 runs to 14 residues. Germline V gene sequence: CDR1 LGHDT, CDR2 YNNKEL (reference sequence). V shed 4 bases, J shed 7 bases, and the junction held 4 bases outside the gene matches. As DNA, the CDR3 is TGTGCCAGCAGCCTGACAGGGCGGAATTCACCCCTCCACTTT. It encodes CASSLTGRNSPLHF.

The V and J genes are TRBV6-5 and TRBJ2-6; D call uncertain. Germline V CDR1 and CDR2: MNHEY, SVGAGI. The CDR3 sequence is 15 residues long. Between the trimmed V and J ends, which lost 2 bases and 4 bases, there was a span of 9 bases. Written as DNA, the CDR3 is TGTGCCAGCAGTTACAGGGCCGGGGGGGCCAACGTCCTGACTTTC. Translated: CASSYRAGGANVLTF.

The chain links TRBV7-9 to TRBJ1-2; perhaps TRBD1 as D (6 bases). Looked up from germline, CDR1 is SEHNR and CDR2 is FQNEAQ (reference sequence). The CDR3 totals 13 residues. With 4 bases removed from V and 10 bases from J, the gap between germline ends came to 16 bases. The CDR3: CASSSGGPRAYTF. The CDR3 DNA follows: TGTGCCAGCAGCTCCGGGGGGCCTCGCGCCTACACCTTC.